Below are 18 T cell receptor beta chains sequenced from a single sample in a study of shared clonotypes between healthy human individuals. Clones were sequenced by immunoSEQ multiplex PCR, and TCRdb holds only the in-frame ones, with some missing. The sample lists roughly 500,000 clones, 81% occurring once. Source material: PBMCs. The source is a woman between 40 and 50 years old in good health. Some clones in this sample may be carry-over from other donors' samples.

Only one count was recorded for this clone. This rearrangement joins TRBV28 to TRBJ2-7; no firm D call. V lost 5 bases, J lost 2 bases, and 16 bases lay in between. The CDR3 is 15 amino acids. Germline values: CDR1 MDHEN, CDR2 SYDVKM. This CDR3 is CASSPTLAPTYEQYF. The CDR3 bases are TGTGCCAGCAGTCCCACCCTCGCCCCGACCTACGAGCAGTACTTC.

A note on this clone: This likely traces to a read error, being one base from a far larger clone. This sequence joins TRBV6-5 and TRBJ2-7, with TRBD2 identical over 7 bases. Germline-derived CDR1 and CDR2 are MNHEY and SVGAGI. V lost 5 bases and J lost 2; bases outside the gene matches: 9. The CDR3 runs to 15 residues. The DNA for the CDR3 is TGTGCCAGCAGTCCATCTAGCGGACGCCCCTACGAGCAGTACTTC. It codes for CASSPSSGRPYEQYF.

CDR3 in DNA: TGTGCCAGCAGCGTAGACATTACAGGGGGAGAGACCCAGTACTTC. It translates to CASSVDITGGETQYF. V is TRBV9 and J is TRBJ2-5; 8 bases map to TRBD1. The CDR3 has 15 residues. The junction had 5 bases not matched to a gene; V was cut back by 0 bases and J by 4 bases. Per germline, CDR1 SGDLS and CDR2 YYNGEE.

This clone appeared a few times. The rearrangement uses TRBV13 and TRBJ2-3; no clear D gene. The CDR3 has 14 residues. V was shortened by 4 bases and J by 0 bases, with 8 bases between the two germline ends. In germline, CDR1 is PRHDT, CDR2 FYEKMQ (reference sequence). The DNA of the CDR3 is TGTGCCAGCAGCTCCCGATCTAGCACAGATACGCAGTATTTT. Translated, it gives CASSSRSSTDTQYF.

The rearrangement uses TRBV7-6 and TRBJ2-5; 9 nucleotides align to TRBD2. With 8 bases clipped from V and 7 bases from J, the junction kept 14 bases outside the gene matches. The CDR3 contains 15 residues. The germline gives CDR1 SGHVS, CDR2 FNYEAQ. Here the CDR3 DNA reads TGTGCCAGCCTGGAGGCTAGCGGGACCCATGCGACCCAGTACTTC. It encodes CASLEASGTHATQYF.

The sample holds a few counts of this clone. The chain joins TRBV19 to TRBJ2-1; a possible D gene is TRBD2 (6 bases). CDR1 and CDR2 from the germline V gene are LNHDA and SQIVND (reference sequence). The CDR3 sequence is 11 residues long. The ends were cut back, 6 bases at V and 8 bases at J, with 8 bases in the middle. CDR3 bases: TGTGCCAGTAGACTAGCCTATGAGCAGTTCTTC. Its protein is CASRLAYEQFF.

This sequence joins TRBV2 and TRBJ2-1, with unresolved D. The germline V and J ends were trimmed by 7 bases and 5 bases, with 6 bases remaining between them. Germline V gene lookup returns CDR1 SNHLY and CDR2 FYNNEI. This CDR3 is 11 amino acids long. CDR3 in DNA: TGTGCCAGCAAACAGAACAATGAGCAGTTCTTC. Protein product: CASKQNNEQFF.

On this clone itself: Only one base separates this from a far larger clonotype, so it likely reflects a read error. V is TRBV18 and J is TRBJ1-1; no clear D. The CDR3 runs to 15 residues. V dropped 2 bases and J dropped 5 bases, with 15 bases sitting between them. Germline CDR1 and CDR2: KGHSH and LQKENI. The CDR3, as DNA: TGTGCCAGCTCACCAAGGGAGATCTCCGCTACTGAAGCTTTCTTT. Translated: CASSPREISATEAFF.

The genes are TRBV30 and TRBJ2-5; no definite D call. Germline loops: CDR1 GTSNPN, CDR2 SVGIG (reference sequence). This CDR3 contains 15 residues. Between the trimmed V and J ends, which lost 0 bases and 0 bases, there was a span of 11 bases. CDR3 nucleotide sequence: TGTGCCTGGAGTGTACCCCAACAGTACCAAGAGACCCAGTACTTC. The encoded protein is CAWSVPQQYQETQYF.

Here the CDR3 DNA reads TGTGCCAGTAGTATAGGAGTATCGGATGAAGCTTTCTTT. Translation: CASSIGVSDEAFF. The genes are TRBV19 and TRBJ1-1; no definite D call. The length of the CDR3 is 13 residues. Germline V lookup: CDR1 LNHDA, CDR2 SQIVND (reference sequence). Trimming left V 1 base short and J 7 bases short, with 10 bases between.

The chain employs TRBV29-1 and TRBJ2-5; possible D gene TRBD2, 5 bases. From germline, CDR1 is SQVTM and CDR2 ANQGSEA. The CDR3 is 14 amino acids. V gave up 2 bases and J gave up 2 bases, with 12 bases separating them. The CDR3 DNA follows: TGCAGCGTTGAATTCCGAGCGGCACAAGAGACCCAGTACTTC. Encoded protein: CSVEFRAAQETQYF. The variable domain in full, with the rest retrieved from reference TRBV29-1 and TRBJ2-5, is SAVISQKPSRDICQRGTSLTIQCQVDSQVTMMFWYRQQPGQSLTLIATANQGSEATYESGFVIDKFPISRPNLTFSTLTVSNMSPEDSSIYLCSVEFRAAQETQYFGPGTRLLVL.

CDR3 DNA: TGTGCCAGTAGTGACGACAGGGGCCTATTTAATCAGCCCCAGCATTTT. Amino acid sequence: CASSDDRGLFNQPQHF. The V call is TRBV19, the J call TRBJ1-5; TRBD1 matches at 8 bases. From germline, CDR1 is LNHDA and CDR2 SQIVND (reference sequence). V was pared by 5 bases and J by 4 bases, with 10 bases of the junction left unmatched. The CDR3 contains 16 residues.

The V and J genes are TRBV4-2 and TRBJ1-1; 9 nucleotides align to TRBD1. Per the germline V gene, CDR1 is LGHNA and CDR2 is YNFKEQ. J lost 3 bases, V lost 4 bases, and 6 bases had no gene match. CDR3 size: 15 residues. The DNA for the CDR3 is TGTGCCAGCAGCCGAACCGACAGGGGGGACACTGAAGCTTTCTTT. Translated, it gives CASSRTDRGDTEAFF.

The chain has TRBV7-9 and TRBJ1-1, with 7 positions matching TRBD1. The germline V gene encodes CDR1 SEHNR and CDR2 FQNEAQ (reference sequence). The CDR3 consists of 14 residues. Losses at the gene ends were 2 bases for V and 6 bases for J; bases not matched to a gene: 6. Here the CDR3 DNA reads TGTGCCAGCAGCTTACTAGGGGGCGAACCTGAAGCTTTCTTT. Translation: CASSLLGGEPEAFF.

In DNA, the CDR3 is TGTGCCAGCAGCTTAGGGTACACCGGGGAGCTGTTTTTT. Amino acid sequence: CASSLGYTGELFF. The genes are TRBV5-4 and TRBJ2-2; D gene unclear. In germline, CDR1 is SGHNT, CDR2 YYREEE (reference sequence). V lost 2 bases, J lost 3 bases, and 5 bases lay in between. This CDR3 contains 13 residues.

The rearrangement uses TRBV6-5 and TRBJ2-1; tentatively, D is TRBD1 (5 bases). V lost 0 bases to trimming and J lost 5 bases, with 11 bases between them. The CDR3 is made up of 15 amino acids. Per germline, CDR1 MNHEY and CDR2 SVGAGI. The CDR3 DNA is TGTGCCAGCAGTTACTCAGGGGCAGACGACAATGAGCAGTTCTTC. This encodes CASSYSGADDNEQFF.

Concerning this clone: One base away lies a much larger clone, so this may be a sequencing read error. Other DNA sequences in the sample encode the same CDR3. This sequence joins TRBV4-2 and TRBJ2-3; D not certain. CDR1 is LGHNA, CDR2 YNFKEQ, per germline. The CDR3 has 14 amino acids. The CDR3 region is CASSQELRTDTQYF. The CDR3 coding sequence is TGTGCCAGTAGCCAAGAACTACGCACAGATACGCAGTATTTT.

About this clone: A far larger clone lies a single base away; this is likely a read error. Here the CDR3 reads CASSSLTVDNTEAFF. The CDR3 bases are TGTGCCAGCAGTTCCCTGACAGTGGACAACACTGAAGCTTTCTTT. V is TRBV28 and J is TRBJ1-1, with D perhaps matching TRBD1 (5 bases). Germline V gene sequence: CDR1 MDHEN, CDR2 SYDVKM. This CDR3 is built from 15 residues. Trimming removed 4 bases from V and 2 bases from J, with 14 bases in between.